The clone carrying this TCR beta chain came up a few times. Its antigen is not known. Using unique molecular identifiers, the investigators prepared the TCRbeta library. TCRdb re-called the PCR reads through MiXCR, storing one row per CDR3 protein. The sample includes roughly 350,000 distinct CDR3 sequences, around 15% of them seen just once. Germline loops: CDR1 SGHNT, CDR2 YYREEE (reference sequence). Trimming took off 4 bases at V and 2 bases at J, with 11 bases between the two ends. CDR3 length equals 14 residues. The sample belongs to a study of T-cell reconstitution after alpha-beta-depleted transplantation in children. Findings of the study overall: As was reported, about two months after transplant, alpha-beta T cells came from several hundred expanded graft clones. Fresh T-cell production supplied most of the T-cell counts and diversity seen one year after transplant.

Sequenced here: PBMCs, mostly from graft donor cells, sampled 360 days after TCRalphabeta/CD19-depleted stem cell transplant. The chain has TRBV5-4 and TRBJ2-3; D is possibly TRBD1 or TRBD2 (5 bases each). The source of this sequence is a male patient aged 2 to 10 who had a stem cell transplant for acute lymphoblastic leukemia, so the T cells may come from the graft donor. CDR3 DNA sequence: TGTGCCAGCAGCACGGGACCAGACACAGATACGCAGTATTTT. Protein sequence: CASSTGPDTDTQYF.